The TCR beta chain described here comes from a study of blood T cell repertoires in COVID-19. Study at large: There were acute and convalescent COVID-19 samples, and they came from the United States, Italy and Spain. PBMCs, B-cell-depleted T cells, or T cells provided the cDNA or gDNA that made up the material.

Trimming took 0 bases from V and 7 from J, leaving 15 bases between them. Germline assignment: CDR1 SEHNR and CDR2 FQNEAQ (reference sequence). The CDR3 consists of 15 residues. Clones were sequenced by immunoSEQ multiplex PCR, and TCRdb holds only the in-frame ones, with some missing. The data hold around 300,000 clones, with roughly 89% observed a single time. This clone came up once. Individuals drawn from some 25 US areas were roughly 18 to 95 years old. Cohorts were based on clinical histories the participants reported. The specimen was PBMCs or T cells enriched from blood (not recorded which). The source is a woman in her thirties or forties who had recovered from COVID-19. The chain has TRBV7-9 and TRBJ1-1; the D gene is possibly TRBD1 (6 bases). DNA for the CDR3: TGTGCCAGCAGCTTAGCGTTGGGGGCGTTTGATGAAGCTTTCTTT. Protein product: CASSLALGAFDEAFF.